These T cell receptor beta chains were read from a single sample in a study of T cell changes during pregnancy in multiple sclerosis. Method: immunoSEQ multiplex PCR; TCRdb's copy keeps in-frame clones and lacks some. The table shows about 110,000 clones, with just under 95% occurring only once. Here the sequenced sample was peripheral blood, taken in the third trimester of pregnancy. These receptors all stem from a female donor in good health, enrolled as a control in a pregnancy study. CDR3s include the opening cysteine and the closing phenylalanine or tryptophan. The D gene is left open where the match is weak. A clone size is listed for some rows: how often the clone was seen (once, few, many), or a class if it is expanded.

clone_size,d_call,j_call,v_call,cdr3_nt,cdr3_aa
once,-,TRBJ1-4,TRBV11-2,TGTGCCAGCAGCAACCTACAGGACACTAATGAAAAACTGTTTTTT,CASSNLQDTNEKLFF
few,-,TRBJ1-1,TRBV5-6,TGTGCCAGCAGCTTCGAGGAGAACACTGAAGCTTTCTTT,CASSFEENTEAFF
-,-,TRBJ2-7,TRBV14,TGTGCCAGCAGCCCCCTCAGCGCGGGACCATACTACGAGCAGTACTTC,CASSPLSAGPYYEQYF
-,-,TRBJ1-2,TRBV30,TGTGCCTGGAGTGTTAGGCGGGCCTCGGATGGCTACACCTTC,CAWSVRRASDGYTF
-,-,TRBJ2-7,TRBV30,TGTGCCTGGAGTGTCAAGGGGTACTACGAGCAGTACTTC,CAWSVKGYYEQYF
-,TRBD1,TRBJ1-2,TRBV11-2,TGTGCCAGCAGCACAGACAGGGGAGGTGGCTACACCTTC,CASSTDRGGGYTF
-,TRBD1,TRBJ1-5,TRBV10-3,TGTGCCATCAGTGACGGGACAGGGCATCAGCCCCAGCATTTT,CAISDGTGHQPQHF
-,-,TRBJ1-6,TRBV4-3,TGCGCCAGCAGCCCCTCTAGACAGGTTTTAAGTTCACCCCTCCACTTT,CASSPSRQVLSSPLHF
once,TRBD1,TRBJ2-1,TRBV5-6,TGTGCCAGCAGCCGGGAACTGGGACAGGGTTACAATGAGCAGTTCTTC,CASSRELGQGYNEQFF
-,TRBD1,TRBJ2-2,TRBV5-4,TGTGCCAGCAGCTCCTACAGCGGGCAGGGGGCGAGCGGGGAGCTGTTTTTT,CASSSYSGQGASGELFF
-,-,TRBJ2-3,TRBV21-1,TGTGCCAGCAGCCATTTCACAGATACGCAGTATTTT,CASSHFTDTQYF
few,-,TRBJ2-2,TRBV27,TGTGCCAGCACTACGACCGGGGACACCGGGGAGCTGTTTTTT,CASTTTGDTGELFF
-,TRBD1,TRBJ1-6,TRBV2,TGTGCCAGCAGGATAGGGACAGGGGGAAATTCACCCCTCCACTTT,CASRIGTGGNSPLHF
-,-,TRBJ1-5,TRBV15,TGTGCCACCAGCAGTCGGCGGGCGAATCAGCCCCAGCATTTT,CATSSRRANQPQHF
-,TRBD1,TRBJ1-2,TRBV5-6,TGTGCCAGCAGCGCGGACAGGCGCAACTATGGCTACACCTTC,CASSADRRNYGYTF
-,-,TRBJ2-5,TRBV7-2,TGTGCCAGCAGCTTAAGTGGGGCCAAAGAGACCCAGTACTTC,CASSLSGAKETQYF
-,-,TRBJ2-7,TRBV11-3,TGTGCCAGCAGCTTAGGGGGGGGGCCTTACGAGCAGTACTTC,CASSLGGGPYEQYF
-,-,TRBJ1-2,TRBV15,TGTGCCACCAGCAGAGTTCCAGGGCCTTACGATGGCTACACCTTC,CATSRVPGPYDGYTF
-,TRBD2,TRBJ2-3,TRBV4-3,TGCGCCAGCAGCCCACAACTAGGGACTAGCGGCACAGATACGCAGTATTTT,CASSPQLGTSGTDTQYF
-,TRBD2,TRBJ2-7,TRBV6-6,TGTGCCAGCAGTTACCTAGCGGGGGGGCTCTCCGAGCAGTACTTC,CASSYLAGGLSEQYF
-,TRBD1,TRBJ2-3,TRBV9,TGTGCCAGCAGCGCCCTTACCGGGACAGGGGGCACAGATACGCAGTATTTT,CASSALTGTGGTDTQYF
-,-,TRBJ1-1,TRBV5-1,TGCGCCAGCAGCTTGTTAACAGCAATCGGGGGCACTGAAGCTTTCTTT,CASSLLTAIGGTEAFF
-,-,TRBJ2-5,TRBV5-1,TGCGCCAGCAGCTTAGGGGGCGGGATAGAGACCCAGTACTTC,CASSLGGGIETQYF
-,TRBD2,TRBJ2-7,TRBV4-2,TGTGCCAGCAGCCCATTAGCGGGGACCGCCTACGAGCAGTACTTC,CASSPLAGTAYEQYF
-,TRBD1,TRBJ2-7,TRBV5-4,TGTGCCAGCAGCATCCGTCCGGGACAGGCCTACGAGCAGTACTTC,CASSIRPGQAYEQYF
-,-,TRBJ2-1,TRBV7-3,TGTGCCAGCAGCCGTAGGGGCTCCTACAATGAGCAGTTCTTC,CASSRRGSYNEQFF
-,TRBD1,TRBJ2-5,TRBV5-5,TGTGCCAGCAGCCGTAATAGGGACAGGGTATGGGAGACCCAGTACTTC,CASSRNRDRVWETQYF
-,-,TRBJ1-6,TRBV30,TGTGCCTGGAGCCAAACTGCGGCACCCCTCCACTTT,CAWSQTAAPLHF
-,TRBD1,TRBJ1-5,TRBV29-1,TGCAGCGTTGACGCAGTCCCAGGGGGGCCCCAGCATTTT,CSVDAVPGGPQHF
-,-,TRBJ1-5,TRBV19,TGTGCCAGTAGTATAACTGGACAAACAGGTAATCAGCCCCAGCATTTT,CASSITGQTGNQPQHF
-,-,TRBJ1-1,TRBV27,TGTGCCAGCAGTGAGTGGGCGGGCACTGAAGCTTTCTTT,CASSEWAGTEAFF
-,TRBD1,TRBJ2-7,TRBV25-1,TGTGCCAGCAGTGAAGGGGACAGTATGAGCTCCTACGAGCAGTACTTC,CASSEGDSMSSYEQYF
-,-,TRBJ1-6,TRBV4-1,TGCGCCAGCAGCCAAGATGGTACAGGGCGCTATAATTCACCCCTCCACTTT,CASSQDGTGRYNSPLHF
-,-,TRBJ2-3,TRBV5-1,TGCGCCAGCAACACAGATTCTAGCACAGATACGCAGTATTTT,CASNTDSSTDTQYF
-,-,TRBJ2-1,TRBV25-1,TGTGCCAGCAGTGGACTCCAGGGGTTGGAAGGATCCTACAATGAGCAGTTCTTC,CASSGLQGLEGSYNEQFF
once,-,TRBJ2-2,TRBV6-6,TGTGCCAGCAGTTACACGGAGATCACCGGGGAGCTGTTTTTT,CASSYTEITGELFF
-,-,TRBJ1-5,TRBV21-1,TGTGCCAGCAGCAGCACAGGCCCCAATCAGCCCCAGCATTTT,CASSSTGPNQPQHF
-,-,TRBJ1-2,TRBV4-3,TGCGCCAGCAGCCAAGGCGGGGTGGGCTACACCTTC,CASSQGGVGYTF
-,-,TRBJ2-3,TRBV6-5,TGTGCCAGCAGGAGCGCTAGCACAGATACGCAGTATTTT,CASRSASTDTQYF
-,TRBD2,TRBJ2-1,TRBV29-1,TGCAGCGTTGATCTAGCGGAGAACTACAATGAGCAGTTCTTC,CSVDLAENYNEQFF
-,-,TRBJ1-1,TRBV7-9,TGTGCCAGCAGCTTAGCGTTTCGGGGAGCTTTCTTT,CASSLAFRGAFF
-,-,TRBJ2-3,TRBV6-1,TGTGCCAGCAGTGAAGGGGCCCCCACGCAGTATTTT,CASSEGAPTQYF
-,-,TRBJ2-2,TRBV14,TGTGCCAGCAGCCACCCGACTACAGGGATGAACACCGGGGAGCTGTTTTTT,CASSHPTTGMNTGELFF
-,TRBD1,TRBJ2-1,TRBV5-6,TGTGCCAGCAGCCCGGACAGGGCTCTATCCTACAATGAGCAGTTCTTC,CASSPDRALSYNEQFF
-,-,TRBJ1-4,TRBV10-3,TGTGCCATCAGTGACCCCAAAGAAGGCGGTGAAAAACTGTTTTTT,CAISDPKEGGEKLFF
once,TRBD1,TRBJ1-1,TRBV30,TGTGCCTGGAGTACTGACAGGGGGCCTGAAGCTTTCTTT,CAWSTDRGPEAFF
-,-,TRBJ2-7,TRBV4-1,TGCGCCAGCAGCCTGCAGGGCGGCTACGAGCAGTACTTC,CASSLQGGYEQYF
-,-,TRBJ2-7,TRBV30,TGTGCCTGGAGAGCTAAAGGTCCCAGGACCTACGAGCAGTACTTC,CAWRAKGPRTYEQYF
-,TRBD1,TRBJ1-2,TRBV29-1,TGCAGCGCCTGGGACAGTGACAACTATGGCTACACCTTC,CSAWDSDNYGYTF
-,TRBD2,TRBJ2-6,TRBV5-1,TGCGCCAGCAGCTTGGTGCCAGGCGGGGGTGGTGGGGCCAACGTCCTGACTTTC,CASSLVPGGGGGANVLTF
-,TRBD2,TRBJ2-1,TRBV9,TGTGCCAGCAGCGTATTTGCGGGGGGGCCGTATCAAGGGGGGCGCAATGAGCAGTTCTTC,CASSVFAGGPYQGGRNEQFF
-,TRBD2,TRBJ2-1,TRBV7-9,TGTGCCAGCTTCGGACTAGCGGGGATTCACTCCTACAATGAGCAGTTCTTC,CASFGLAGIHSYNEQFF
-,TRBD1,TRBJ2-5,TRBV4-1,TGCGCCAGCAGCCTAGGACAGGGAATAGAGACCCAGTACTTC,CASSLGQGIETQYF
-,-,TRBJ2-1,TRBV6-1,TGTGCCAGCGGAGGATGGCCAGAGACTAATGAGCAGTTCTTC,CASGGWPETNEQFF
-,-,TRBJ1-1,TRBV27,TGTGCCAGCAGTTTTCTAGGTGTCAGGGATCCGACTGAAGCTTTCTTT,CASSFLGVRDPTEAFF
-,TRBD2,TRBJ2-3,TRBV7-2,TGTGCCAGCAGCCCGAGCGGGGGGGTCAGGGATACGCAGTATTTT,CASSPSGGVRDTQYF
once,-,TRBJ1-2,TRBV29-1,TGCAGCGTTGAAGGGTGGTTAGAGACAGATAACTATGGCTACACCTTC,CSVEGWLETDNYGYTF